Shown below are 7 T cell receptor beta chains from a single sample sequenced in a study of blood T cell repertoires in COVID-19 (TCRdb year 2020). The receptor library was made with the immunoSEQ multiplex PCR assay. As stored in TCRdb, this immuneACCESS dataset retains in-frame rearrangements with V and J assigned. A fraction of the clones does not appear; measured against another copy, unresolved V genes explain less than half of the discrepancy, and the remainder lacks a known reason. The sample table lists about 34,000 clones, approximately 71% of them with a count of one. Under 15% of the sample belongs to the ten largest clones. The specimen was peripheral blood. The receptors originated from an elderly man with active or convalescent COVID-19.

This clone occurred once. V usage is TRBV4-1 and J usage is TRBJ2-7; D uncertain. The CDR3 totals 16 residues. The V and J ends lost 1 base and 4 bases respectively, with 17 bases between them. Germline CDR1 is MGHRA and CDR2 is YSYEKL. The CDR3 region has the DNA TGCGCCAGCAGCCAAGTAGAGTATCTCCGAGAATACGAGCAGTACTTC. Protein product: CASSQVEYLREYEQYF.

The chain is built from TRBV30 and TRBJ1-5; the D is unclear. The CDR3 spans 19 residues. The germline V and J ends were trimmed by 3 bases and 0 bases, with 24 bases remaining between them. CDR1 is GTSNPN, CDR2 SVGIG, per germline (reference sequence). CDR3: CAWRSFVVEDGHSNQPQHF. CDR3 in DNA: TGTGCCTGGAGGAGTTTCGTTGTGGAGGACGGCCATAGCAATCAGCCCCAGCATTTT.

Comments on this clone: The germline gene is not matched at one end of the junction; a read error may be the cause. The chain employs TRBV6-6 and TRBJ1-3, with TRBD1 matching 7 bases. CDR1 is MNHNY, CDR2 SVGAGI, per germline (reference sequence). The CDR3 sequence is 14 residues long. In DNA, the CDR3 is TGTGCCAGCAAGACAGGGAGCTCTGGAAACGCCATATATTTT. Protein: CASKTGSSGNAIYF.

The chain is built from TRBV28 and TRBJ1-5; 9 bases line up with TRBD1. Germline lookup yields CDR1 MDHEN and CDR2 SYDVKM. The J segment lost 7 bases and the V segment lost 6 bases, leaving 7 bases of the junction unmatched. This CDR3 region has 14 residues. CDR3 coding DNA: TGTGCCAGCAGGATGACAGGGGGGGGCCAGCCCCAGCATTTT. This translates into CASRMTGGGQPQHF.

V gene TRBV2 combines with J gene TRBJ2-7; maybe TRBD1 (5 bases). V shed 4 bases and J shed 4 bases, with 11 bases lying between them. This CDR3 has 13 residues. Germline CDR1 is SNHLY and CDR2 is FYNNEI. The CDR3 DNA sequence: TGTGCCAGCAGTGCCCTACAGGATTACGAGCAGTACTTC. Translated, it gives CASSALQDYEQYF.

This chain uses TRBV10-3 with TRBJ1-1; 9 nucleotides align to TRBD1. Trimming cost V 7 bases and J 2 bases; bases outside gene matches: 8. The CDR3 loop spans 15 amino acids. Germline-derived CDR1 and CDR2 are ENHRY and SYGVKD. The CDR3 sequence: CAIKGDREANTEAFF. CDR3 sequence (DNA): TGTGCCATCAAAGGGGACAGGGAAGCCAACACTGAAGCTTTCTTT.

This clone was seen only a few times. The V gene is TRBV12-3 or TRBV12-4, the J gene TRBJ2-7; D is unclear. V lost 2 bases and J 0 bases, leaving 5 bases between the germline ends. This CDR3 contains 13 residues. CDR3 in DNA: TGTGCCAGCAGTTTACTAAACTCCTACGAGCAGTACTTC. The encoded protein is CASSLLNSYEQYF.